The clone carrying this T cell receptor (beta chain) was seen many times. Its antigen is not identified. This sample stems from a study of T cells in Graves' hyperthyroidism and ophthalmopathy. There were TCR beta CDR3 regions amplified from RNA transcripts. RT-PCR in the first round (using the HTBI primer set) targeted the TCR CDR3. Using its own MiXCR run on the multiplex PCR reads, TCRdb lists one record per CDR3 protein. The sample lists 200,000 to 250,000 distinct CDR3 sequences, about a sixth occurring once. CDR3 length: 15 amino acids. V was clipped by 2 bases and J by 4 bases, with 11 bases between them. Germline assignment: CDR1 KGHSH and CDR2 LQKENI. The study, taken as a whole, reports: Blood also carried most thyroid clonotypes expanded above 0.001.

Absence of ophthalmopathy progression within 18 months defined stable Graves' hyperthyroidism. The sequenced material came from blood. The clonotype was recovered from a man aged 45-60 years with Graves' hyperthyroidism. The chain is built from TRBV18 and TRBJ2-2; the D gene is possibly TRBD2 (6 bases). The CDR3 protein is CASSPSGEVTGELFF. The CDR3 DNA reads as TGTGCCAGCTCACCATCGGGGGAAGTCACCGGGGAGCTGTTTTTT.